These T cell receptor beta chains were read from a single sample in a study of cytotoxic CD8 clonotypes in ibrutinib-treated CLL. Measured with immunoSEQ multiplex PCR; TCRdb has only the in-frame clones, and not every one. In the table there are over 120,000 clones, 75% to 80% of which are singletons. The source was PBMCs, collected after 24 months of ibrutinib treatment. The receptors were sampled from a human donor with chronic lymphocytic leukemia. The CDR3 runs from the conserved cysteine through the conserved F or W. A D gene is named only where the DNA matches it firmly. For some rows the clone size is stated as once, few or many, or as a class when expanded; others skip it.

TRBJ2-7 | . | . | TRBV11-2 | CASSFSLEQYF | TGTGCCAGCAGCTTCTCCCTCGAGCAGTACTTC
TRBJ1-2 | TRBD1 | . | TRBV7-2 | CASSPIDRAYGYTF | TGTGCCAGCAGCCCCATAGACAGGGCCTATGGCTACACCTTC
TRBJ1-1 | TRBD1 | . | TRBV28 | CASSFPGTGGTEAFF | TGTGCCAGCAGTTTCCCCGGGACAGGGGGCACTGAAGCTTTCTTT
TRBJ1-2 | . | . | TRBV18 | CASSPRSVSDGYTF | TGTGCCAGCTCACCACGTTCGGTCTCAGATGGCTACACCTTC
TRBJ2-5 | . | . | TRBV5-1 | CASSPAHQETQYF | TGCGCCAGCAGTCCCGCCCACCAAGAGACCCAGTACTTC
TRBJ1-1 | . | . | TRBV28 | CASSLLGGGTEAFF | TGTGCCAGCAGTTTATTAGGGGGTGGCACTGAAGCTTTCTTT
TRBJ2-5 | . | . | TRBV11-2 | CASSLGGPWETQYF | TGTGCCAGCAGCTTAGGAGGGCCGTGGGAGACCCAGTACTTC
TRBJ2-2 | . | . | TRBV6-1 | CASSERAGRGSTGELFF | TGTGCCAGCAGTGAAAGGGCAGGGCGAGGATCTACCGGGGAGCTGTTTTTT
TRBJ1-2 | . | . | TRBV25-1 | CASSQGYGYTF | TGTGCCAGCAGCCAGGGGTATGGCTACACCTTC
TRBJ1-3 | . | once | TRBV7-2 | CASSPESSSGNTIYF | TGTGCCAGCAGCCCCGAGAGCAGCTCTGGAAACACCATATATTTT
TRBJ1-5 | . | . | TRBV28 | CASSLREHYSNQPQHF | TGTGCCAGCAGTTTAAGAGAACATTATAGCAATCAGCCCCAGCATTTT
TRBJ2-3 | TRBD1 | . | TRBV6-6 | CASSPSWTGGSDTQYF | TGTGCCAGCAGTCCTAGTTGGACAGGGGGTTCCGATACGCAGTATTTT
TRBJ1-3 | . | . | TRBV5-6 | CASSYGTGRTGNTIYF | TGTGCCAGCAGCTACGGAACAGGGAGAACTGGAAACACCATATATTTT
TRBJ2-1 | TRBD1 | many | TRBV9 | CASSVGTGDEQFF | TGTGCCAGCAGCGTAGGGACAGGGGATGAGCAGTTCTTC
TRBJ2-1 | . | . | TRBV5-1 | CASSLGQGPHNEQFF | TGCGCCAGCAGCTTGGGGCAGGGGCCGCACAATGAGCAGTTCTTC
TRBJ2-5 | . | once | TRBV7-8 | CASSLLPGRRETQYF | TGTGCCAGCAGCTTATTGCCGGGCCGCCGGGAGACCCAGTACTTC
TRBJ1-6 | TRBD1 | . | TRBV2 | CASSHDRGYPGDSPLHF | TGTGCCAGCAGCCACGACAGGGGTTACCCGGGTGATTCACCCCTCCACTTT
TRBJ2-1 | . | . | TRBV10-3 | CAISGGQLYNEQFF | TGTGCCATCAGTGGCGGACAACTCTACAATGAGCAGTTCTTC
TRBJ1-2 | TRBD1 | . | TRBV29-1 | CSVEPEGARGYTF | TGCAGCGTTGAACCGGAGGGGGCGCGTGGCTACACCTTC
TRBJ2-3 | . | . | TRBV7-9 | CASSGNARGTQYF | TGTGCCAGCAGCGGTAACGCTCGGGGTACGCAGTATTTT
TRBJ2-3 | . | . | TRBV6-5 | CASSYPGSTDTQYF | TGTGCCAGCAGTTACCCAGGCAGCACAGATACGCAGTATTTT
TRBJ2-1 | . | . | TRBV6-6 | CASTSKGRGAYNEQFF | TGTGCCAGCACCTCCAAGGGGCGGGGCGCCTACAATGAGCAGTTCTTC
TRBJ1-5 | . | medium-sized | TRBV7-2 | CASSFQGTSNQPQHF | TGTGCCAGCAGCTTCCAAGGGACCAGCAATCAGCCCCAGCATTTT
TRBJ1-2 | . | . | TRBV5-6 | CASSLGQRNPSGYTF | TGTGCCAGCAGCTTGGGGCAGCGGAACCCTTCGGGCTACACCTTC
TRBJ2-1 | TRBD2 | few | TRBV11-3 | CASSLAGTSYNEQFF | TGTGCCAGCAGCTTAGCCGGGACTAGCTACAATGAGCAGTTCTTC
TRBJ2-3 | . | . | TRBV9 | CASSGGMGAGDTQYF | TGTGCCAGCAGCGGGGGGATGGGAGCCGGGGATACGCAGTATTTT
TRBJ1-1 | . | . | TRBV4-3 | CASSQDPEDTEAFF | TGCGCCAGCAGCCAAGACCCCGAGGACACTGAAGCTTTCTTT
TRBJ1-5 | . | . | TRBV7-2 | CASSPSWRQPQHF | TGTGCCAGCAGCCCATCGTGGCGTCAGCCCCAGCATTTT
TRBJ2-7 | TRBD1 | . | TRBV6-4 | CASSERQGHSYEQYF | TGTGCCAGCAGTGAACGACAGGGGCATTCCTACGAGCAGTACTTC
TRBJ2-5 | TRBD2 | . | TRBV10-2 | CASSALAGGAETQYF | TGCGCCAGCAGTGCCCTAGCGGGGGGAGCAGAGACCCAGTACTTC
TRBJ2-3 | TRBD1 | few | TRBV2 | CATSRGPTGGPDTQYF | TGTGCCACCTCCCGGGGCCCCACAGGGGGTCCAGATACGCAGTATTTT
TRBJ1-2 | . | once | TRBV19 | CASTPGAANYGYTF | TGTGCCAGTACCCCAGGGGCGGCTAACTATGGCTACACCTTC
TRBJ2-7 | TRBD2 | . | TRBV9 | CASSVSSGGSYEQYF | TGTGCCAGCAGCGTCAGCTCGGGGGGGTCCTACGAGCAGTACTTC
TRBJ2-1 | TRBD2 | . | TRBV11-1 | CASSFGGRTSLGQFF | TGTGCCAGCAGCTTCGGCGGGAGGACGTCGTTGGGGCAGTTCTTC
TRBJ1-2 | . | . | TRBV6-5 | CASRRPQEGYTF | TGTGCCAGCAGGCGGCCTCAGGAGGGCTACACCTTC
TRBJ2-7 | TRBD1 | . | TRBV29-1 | CSVDRGPDEQYF | TGCAGCGTTGACAGGGGGCCGGACGAGCAGTACTTC
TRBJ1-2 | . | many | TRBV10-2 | CASRPPATGSAYGYTF | TGCGCCAGCAGGCCCCCAGCAACAGGGTCCGCCTATGGCTACACCTTC
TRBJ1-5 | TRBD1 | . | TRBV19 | CASRKQGPSNQPQHF | TGTGCCAGTCGAAAACAGGGGCCGAGCAATCAGCCCCAGCATTTT
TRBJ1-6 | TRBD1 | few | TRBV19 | CATKDRAENSPLHF | TGTGCCACTAAGGACAGGGCTGAGAATTCACCCCTCCACTTT
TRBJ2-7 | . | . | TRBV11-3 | CASSLVLGHEQYF | TGTGCCAGCAGCTTAGTATTGGGGCACGAGCAGTACTTC
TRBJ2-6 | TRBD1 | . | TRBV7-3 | CASSATGGPGANVLTF | TGTGCCAGCAGCGCAACAGGGGGGCCTGGGGCCAACGTCCTGACTTTC
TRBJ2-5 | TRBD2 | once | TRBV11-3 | CASSSGGQETQYF | TGTGCCAGCAGCTCCGGGGGGCAAGAGACCCAGTACTTC
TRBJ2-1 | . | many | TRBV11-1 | CASSSAFGEQFF | TGTGCCAGCAGCTCGGCGTTCGGCGAGCAGTTCTTC
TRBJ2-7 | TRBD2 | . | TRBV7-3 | CASSQGLAGDEQYF | TGTGCCAGCAGCCAAGGGCTAGCGGGAGACGAGCAGTACTTC